These T cell receptor beta chains were read from a single sample in a study of cytomegalovirus exposure and HLA in healthy donors. Measured with immunoSEQ multiplex PCR; TCRdb has only the in-frame clones, and not every one. The data show fewer than 130,000 clones, with around four fifths seen just once and just under 3% held by the top ten. The sequencing sample was made of PBMCs. The receptors here all came from a woman between 55 and 75 years old in good health and CMV-seropositive. Each CDR3 is given without its conserved first and last residue.

V gene	J gene	CDR3 length	CDR3 protein
TRBV5-1	TRBJ2-7	12	ASSSSGSSYEQY
TRBV6-1	TRBJ1-4	13	ASSEPGQKDEKLF
TRBV6-1	TRBJ1-3	14	ASSEALDSSGNTIY
TRBV10-3	TRBJ2-7	11	AISSRGPYEQY
TRBV11-3	TRBJ2-3	13	ASSPRTGSTDTQY
TRBV19	TRBJ2-7	13	ASSITRTPGYEQY
TRBV11-2	TRBJ2-4	15	ASSLVRGPKAKNIQY
TRBV6-1	TRBJ1-1	11	ATGRTLNTEAF
TRBV6-1	TRBJ2-1	14	ASSGAGTSGRLEQF
TRBV7-9	TRBJ2-2	14	ASSILTGANTGELF
TRBV5-4	TRBJ1-3	11	ASSLAFGNTIY
TRBV7-2	.	13	ASSPTSGSSYEQY
TRBV7-6	TRBJ2-2	14	ASSLFGGSSTGELF
TRBV11-1	TRBJ1-2	12	ASSRPGQGHGYT
TRBV13	TRBJ2-5	14	ASSLRLAGTQETQY
TRBV27	TRBJ2-1	13	ASHRLLAGSSEQF
TRBV7-9	TRBJ2-3	13	ASSRTSGGSDTQY
TRBV18	TRBJ1-5	11	ASSPREEQPQH
TRBV14	TRBJ2-1	16	ASSQEGLTSGSYNEQF
TRBV6-1	TRBJ1-1	11	ASREDILTEAF
TRBV7-2	TRBJ1-1	13	ASSLKFGLFTEAF
TRBV18	TRBJ2-7	13	ASSPAQDRSSEQY
TRBV9	TRBJ2-3	10	ASSVTRDTQY
TRBV5-5	TRBJ2-1	14	ASSLGQGVAYNEQF
TRBV18	TRBJ1-5	14	ASSPTNRGEIQPQH
TRBV30	TRBJ1-6	9	AWTQGSPLH
TRBV30	TRBJ2-7	16	AWSVRQGVYPYSYEQY
TRBV7-3	TRBJ2-5	14	ASSLIPSGEGETQY
TRBV19	TRBJ1-2	12	ASRATDLNYGYT
TRBV7-9	TRBJ1-5	12	SSSGSGGNQPQH
TRBV5-1	TRBJ1-2	12	ASSWGDGDYGYT
TRBV5-1	TRBJ2-7	10	ASSFGGNEQY
TRBV19	TRBJ1-1	12	ASRQGGSNTEAF
TRBV7-2	TRBJ2-7	13	ASTLSGAISYEQY
TRBV7-6	TRBJ2-1	16	ASRVSGGLGLPGNEQF
TRBV4-2	TRBJ2-7	15	ASSQDGGASSTYGQY
TRBV28	TRBJ2-1	17	ASSIWLGTSGSRRNEQF
TRBV5-4	TRBJ2-7	11	ASRTGTGREQY
TRBV5-1	TRBJ1-1	13	ASSLGAYVNTEAF
TRBV10-3	TRBJ1-5	11	AINDLSNQPQH
TRBV2	TRBJ1-4	12	ASSDGTGHEKLF
TRBV5-1	TRBJ1-2	13	ASSLAGAGNYGYT
TRBV27	TRBJ1-1	11	ASSQTGTTEAF
TRBV19	TRBJ1-2	13	ASSMGQGLNYGYT
TRBV9	.	14	ASSEGPGLAGYEQY
TRBV5-1	TRBJ2-5	13	ASSPSTGAQETQY
TRBV19	TRBJ1-1	12	ASRWGERETEAF
TRBV9	TRBJ1-1	11	ASNPDRGTEAF
TRBV29-1	TRBJ2-1	16	SVGGVLAGGRIYNEQF
TRBV13	TRBJ2-1	13	ASSSSGSSYNEQF
TRBV7-9	TRBJ2-5	14	ASSYEGTRNIETQY
TRBV11-2	TRBJ2-5	12	ASSFNRAQETQY
TRBV6-1	TRBJ1-2	13	ASSQDRGLDYGYT
TRBV28	TRBJ1-2	12	ASSNMIGGYGYT
TRBV29-1	TRBJ1-2	10	SAVGDSYGYT
TRBV18	TRBJ2-7	15	ASSPLQVYGGTYEQY
TRBV5-1	TRBJ2-1	13	ASSPRSGSGGEQF
TRBV9	TRBJ2-1	13	ASSQTSGVYNEQF
TRBV11-2	TRBJ2-1	17	ASSLDLGRGTGINVEQF
TRBV4-2	TRBJ2-2	15	ASSQDTRQESTGELF